What follows are 10 T cell receptor beta chains derived from one specimen sequenced in a study of cytomegalovirus exposure and HLA in healthy donors. With 60 Vbeta and 13 Jbeta primers, the PCR was carried out. The method was immunoSEQ multiplex PCR; TCRdb's version includes in-frame clones alone and lacks a portion of them. This sample has some 96,000 clones; under 80% occur once, and the top ten carry 6.5% to 9%. The sequenced sample consisted of PBMCs. All receptors come from a man between 40 and 49 years old in good health and CMV-seropositive.

The V gene is TRBV5-1, the J gene TRBJ2-7; 9 bases match TRBD1. This CDR3 has 14 amino acids. V lost 0 bases and J lost 5; bases outside the gene matches: 3. The V gene's germline CDR1 is SGHRS and CDR2 YFSETQ. DNA of the CDR3: TGCGCCAGCAGCTTGGGGACAGGGGAGGACGAGCAGTACTTC. It yields the protein CASSLGTGEDEQYF.

The chain carries TRBV5-6 and TRBJ2-7; no clear D. The CDR3 extends over 15 amino acids. V lost 0 bases, J lost 0 bases, and 10 bases lay in between. Germline CDR1 SGHDT, CDR2 YYEEEE. CDR3 nucleotide sequence: TGTGCCAGCAGCTTGGTTCTAAATCACTCCTACGAGCAGTACTTC. It translates to CASSLVLNHSYEQYF. The whole variable domain, filled in from reference TRBV5-6 and TRBJ2-7, reads DAGVTQSPTHLIKTRGQQVTLRCSPKSGHDTVSWYQQALGQGPQFIFQYYEEEERQRGNFPDRFSGHQFPNYSSELNVNALLLGDSALYLCASSLVLNHSYEQYFGPGTRLTVT.

The chain carries TRBV5-1 and TRBJ2-2; possibly TRBD2 for D (6 bases). Germline-derived CDR1 and CDR2 are SGHRS and YFSETQ. The CDR3 loop spans 16 amino acids. V was cut by 1 base and J by 4 bases, with 14 bases left in between. CDR3 coding DNA: TGCGCCAGCAGCTTGAACCCGACTAGTCTCACCGGGGAGCTGTTTTTT. Its translation: CASSLNPTSLTGELFF.

The J gene is TRBJ2-1, the V gene TRBV9; D gene unclear. Germline CDR1 and CDR2: SGDLS and YYNGEE. This CDR3 spans 17 amino acids. V lost 0 bases and J lost 2, with 15 bases in between. The CDR3 DNA reads as TGTGCCAGCAGCGTAGTGCCCTCAGTACACACCTACAATGAGCAGTTCTTC. Amino acids: CASSVVPSVHTYNEQFF.

The chain has TRBV9 and TRBJ2-7, with 11 bases lining up with TRBD1. Trimming at V came to 0 bases and at J to 3 bases, leaving 2 bases not matched to a gene. The CDR3 is 15 amino acids. Germline assignment: CDR1 SGDLS and CDR2 YYNGEE. CDR3 sequence: CASSVAGQGVYEQYF. The CDR3 nucleotides are TGTGCCAGCAGCGTAGCGGGACAGGGGGTCTACGAGCAGTACTTC. The full variable domain, with the rest looked up from reference TRBV9 and TRBJ2-7, is DSGVTQTPKHLITATGQRVTLRCSPRSGDLSVYWYQQSLDQGLQFLIQYYNGEERAKGNILERFSAQQFPDLHSELNLSSLELGDSALYFCASSVAGQGVYEQYFGPGTRLTVT.

The sample holds a few counts of this clone. V gene TRBV29-1 combines with J gene TRBJ2-3, with TRBD2 as a possible D gene (5 bases). CDR3 length: 12 residues. The V end lost 8 bases, the J end lost 8 bases, and 17 bases lay between the germline ends. The germline CDR1 and CDR2 sequences are SQVTM and ANQGSEA. The CDR3 region is CSLNSDRGTQYF. For the CDR3, the DNA is TGCAGCCTTAATTCAGATCGGGGTACGCAGTATTTT.

The gene calls are TRBV7-2 and TRBJ2-3; 9 positions agree with TRBD2. Germline lookup yields CDR1 SGHTA and CDR2 FQGNSA. V was clipped by 5 bases and J by 7 bases; unmatched bases: 4. The length of the CDR3 is 13 residues. The CDR3, as DNA: TGTGCCAGCAGCCCGGGACTAGCTTATACGCAGTATTTT. Protein sequence: CASSPGLAYTQYF.

This clone occurred a few times. The chain combines TRBV5-1 with TRBJ2-7; a possible D gene is TRBD2 (7 bases). The CDR3 totals 15 residues. The germline CDR1 and CDR2 sequences are SGHRS and YFSETQ. The ends were cut back, 4 bases at V and 7 bases at J, with 21 bases in the middle. This CDR3 reads CASSPVGGVSGEQYF. The CDR3 DNA is TGCGCCAGCAGCCCGGTAGGGGGGGTTTCTGGAGAGCAGTACTTC.

This chain links TRBV6-5 with TRBJ2-7; 8 bases are shared with TRBD2. V shed 6 bases and J 6 bases; nucleotides not matched to a gene: 13. This CDR3 spans 15 amino acids. Looked up from germline, CDR1 is MNHEY and CDR2 is SVGAGI. CDR3 protein: CASREPGLVTGEQYF. The DNA of the CDR3 is TGTGCCAGCAGGGAGCCGGGACTAGTTACGGGCGAGCAGTACTTC.

V is TRBV4-1 and J is TRBJ2-7, with 14 bases that match TRBD2. Trimming took 0 bases from V and 4 from J; bases not matched to a gene: 5. The germline V gene has CDR1 MGHRA and CDR2 YSYEKL. CDR3 length equals 17 residues. The CDR3 loop is CASSQDDGLAGGYEQYF. CDR3 in DNA: TGCGCCAGCAGCCAAGACGATGGACTAGCGGGGGGTTACGAGCAGTACTTC.